This T cell receptor (beta chain) was recovered during a study of T cell responses to AZD1222 COVID-19 vaccine (dated by TCRdb to the early 2020s). Regarding the research as a whole: AZD1222 recipients given second doses at about 4 weeks or at about 12 weeks were pooled, since spike-specific TCR depth and breadth were not found to differ between the two schedules. TCR sequencing covered 233 trial participants: 200 to 220 given two doses of AZD1222 and 26 given two doses of MenACWY control vaccine. Enrollment into the trials was organized by age into subgroups of 18-55, 56-69 and 70-plus years, and those subgroups contained about 160, 30 and 59 TCR-sequenced participants, respectively.

Worth noting for this clone: Its antigen is still unknown. Nothing much larger sits one base from this clone, and base qualities are not available.

This specimen's time point label, interpreted: baseline before first vaccination. Samples from vaccinated people were obtained from the UK trials COV001 and COV002, which included a single-blind randomized controlled phase 2/3 trial of AZD1222 (ChAdOx1 nCoV-19) in healthy adults. For TCRbeta chain sequencing, PBMC samples were collected from trial participants at day 0 and at day 28 after the second dose. The CDR3 regions of human TCRbeta chains were analyzed by immunosequencing. The original pipeline was this. Repertoire TCRs were checked for matches against a reference library of SARS-CoV-2-specific TCRs that had been generated using the MIRA antigen-specificity platform. Breadth was defined as the fraction of unique TCRs that were SARS-CoV-2-associated. Depth was defined as the fraction of total T cells that were SARS-CoV-2-associated. Using the MIRA data, each spike-specific TCR was assigned both to the spike region to which the TCR was reactive and to a CD4 or CD8 class. Log10-transformed breadth and depth values were compared by one-way ANOVA with Sidak's multiple comparisons tests. What TCRdb holds here is the immuneACCESS table cut down to in-frame rearrangements. Part of the clones is not present; checked against another copy, under half of the missing clones reflect an unresolved V gene, and the others are unexplained. Clonal size and the V and J genes are those of that table, whereas D and trimming came from the DNA. For this sample there are about 97,000 clones; roughly 90% appear just once. The top ten constitute about 2.5% of the sample.

From a lookup of the germline V gene, CDR1 and CDR2 are SGHNT and YENEEA. The CDR3 holds 17 amino acids from the cysteine to the phenylalanine. The DNA shown is the 51-base CDR3, in frame from base 1. The junction shows trimming of 1 base on V and 1 base on J, plus 16 bases between the germline ends. The paper as a whole reports these results and caveats: Conclusions about previously exposed vaccinees are limited because only five to seven AZD1222 recipients were SARS-CoV-2 seropositive at baseline. Nearly half of unique spike-specific TCRs reportedly recognized epitopes outside regions mutated in the B.1.351 and B.1.1.7 variants. Participants were mostly white British, with more females than males. The authors suggested clonal diversity may have been underestimated. The vaccine-associated CD4 TCRs covered the entire spike protein, and the dominant responses fell in regions 160-218 and 743-854. After two AZD1222 doses, spike-specific TCR breadth and depth were significantly higher than at day 0 and than in MenACWY recipients. Because no samples from the day 14 peak response were available, repertoires could be characterized only after the peak T cell response. In the small 56-69-year group, the increase in depth fell short of significance, most likely because of low power.

The input for sequencing was peripheral blood, taken on day 0 of AZD1222 vaccination. The source of this sequence is an adult in good health. The chain is encoded by TRBV11-3 joined to TRBJ1-1; the D gene cannot be named for sure. The DNA sequence follows: TGTGCCAGCAGCTTAGGCCCCCGCCTGAGAAGGAACACTGAAGCTTTCTTT. This encodes CASSLGPRLRRNTEAFF.